This is a list of T cell receptor beta chains from one sample in a study of blood T cell repertoires in COVID-19. Measured with immunoSEQ multiplex PCR; TCRdb has only the in-frame clones, and not every one. The table lists 150,000 to 200,000 clones, 90% of them singletons, with roughly a sixth in the top ten. Sequenced: peripheral blood. The receptors shown here come from a man aged 60 to 69 with active or convalescent COVID-19. Both conserved end residues are trimmed from each CDR3.

v_gene,len,CDR3aa
TRBV12-3/TRBV12-4,11,ASTLEGADTQY
TRBV7-9,9,ARPGGTEAF
TRBV7-8,15,ASSLGLGGGDSYEQY
TRBV5-8,12,ASSLGQVNSPLH
TRBV10-2,12,ASSELGGNTEAF
TRBV7-9,13,ASSPGYTGGYGYT
TRBV19,15,ASSIVQGWATNEKLF
TRBV25-1,15,ASSEGQAYSGANVLT
TRBV3-1/TRBV3-2,12,ASSLGQGGQPQH
TRBV5-4,13,ASSNRDSATYEQY
TRBV3-1/TRBV3-2,15,ASSQAIPGLPTGELF
TRBV19,12,ASSFRGKNTEAF
TRBV6-1,13,ASSEYRFSTDTQY
TRBV2,16,ASRPSRETKPYNSPLH
TRBV6-5,13,ASRDPGQGAIGYT
TRBV27,15,ASSLGARQAVGNTIY
TRBV5-1,12,ASSDEVINSPLH
TRBV7-6,12,ASSLRLAEDTQY
TRBV18,14,ASSPISNSGHAEAF
TRBV24-1,14,ATSDSARQGRETQY
TRBV12-3/TRBV12-4,10,ASSPVRGQLF
TRBV11-2,14,ASSLNRAPWANVLT
TRBV7-2,11,ASSLARNQPQH
TRBV5-4,14,ASSLDRLAASYEQY
TRBV27,13,ASSSPGRGDYGYT
TRBV5-1,15,ASSFWTGGSGGNTIY
TRBV5-1,12,ASSLDMGLGGYT
TRBV6-5,13,ASSYSKALNTEAF
TRBV5-1,14,ASSLAGGSVDNEQF
TRBV5-6,14,ASSEDRGRFGEKLF
TRBV13,14,ASSLGLGSHTGELF
TRBV7-8,14,ASSLGPPGSNQPQH
TRBV5-1,13,ASSLEFSGTGELF
TRBV18,12,ASGPRDNNEKLF
TRBV2,10,ASTRDSYEQY
TRBV6-5,14,ASSYSISDISYEQY
TRBV7-9,14,ASSPRDSNSGTEAF
TRBV11-2,11,ASSLVLGNTIY
TRBV6-5,13,ASRDGTGYHYGYT
TRBV19,16,ASSRTGRNSMAHQPQH
TRBV19,12,ASSQGGYSYEQY
TRBV5-3,14,PPEVSGSLNTGELF
TRBV19,12,ASSINFGGSPLH
TRBV6-1,14,ASSEITGVSTDTQY
TRBV7-9,12,ASSSGQGSYGYT
TRBV5-1,13,ASSFRGNTNYGYT
TRBV19,13,ASSIGTGATYEQY
TRBV7-7,13,ASSSERGGADTQY
TRBV23-1,16,ASSPISQGQGINQPQH
TRBV2,12,ASREQGAVTEAF
TRBV3-1/TRBV3-2,13,ASSQDTGGAETQY
TRBV28,13,ASSLDGQGALGYT
TRBV5-6,16,ASSLWGLAGLSTDTQY
TRBV5-1,16,ASSLGSGTGGSGNTIY
TRBV6-5,12,ASTMTGGTGELF
TRBV28,15,ASSPHSQGIGSYEQY
TRBV2,11,ASRYREGTEAF
TRBV15,13,ATSRDVSGSYEQY
TRBV19,14,ASSTTWTADNSPLH